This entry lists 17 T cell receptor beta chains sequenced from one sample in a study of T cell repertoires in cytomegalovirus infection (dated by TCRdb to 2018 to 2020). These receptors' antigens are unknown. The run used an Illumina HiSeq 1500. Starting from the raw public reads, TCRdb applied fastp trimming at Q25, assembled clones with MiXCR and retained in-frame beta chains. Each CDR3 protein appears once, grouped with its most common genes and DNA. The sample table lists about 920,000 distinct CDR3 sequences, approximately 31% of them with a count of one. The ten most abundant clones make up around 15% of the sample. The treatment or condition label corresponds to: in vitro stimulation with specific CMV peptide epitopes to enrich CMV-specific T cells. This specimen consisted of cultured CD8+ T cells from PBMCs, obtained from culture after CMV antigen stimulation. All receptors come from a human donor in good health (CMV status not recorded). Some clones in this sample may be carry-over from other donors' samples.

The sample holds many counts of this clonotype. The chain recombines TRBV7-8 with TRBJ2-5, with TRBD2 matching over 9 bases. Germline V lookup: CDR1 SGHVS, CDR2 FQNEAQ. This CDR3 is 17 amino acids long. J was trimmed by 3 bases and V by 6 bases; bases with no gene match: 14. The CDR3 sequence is CASSLGVGGGAKETQYF. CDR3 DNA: TGTGCCAGCAGTCTAGGGGTTGGCGGGGGGGCGAAAGAGACCCAGTACTTC.

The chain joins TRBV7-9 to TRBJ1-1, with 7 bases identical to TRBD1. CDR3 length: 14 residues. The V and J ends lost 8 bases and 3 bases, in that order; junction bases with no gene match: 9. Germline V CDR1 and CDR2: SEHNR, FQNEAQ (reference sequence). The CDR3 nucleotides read TGTGCCAGCCCCTCTGAGGACAGGTACACTGAAGCTTTCTTT. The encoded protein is CASPSEDRYTEAFF.

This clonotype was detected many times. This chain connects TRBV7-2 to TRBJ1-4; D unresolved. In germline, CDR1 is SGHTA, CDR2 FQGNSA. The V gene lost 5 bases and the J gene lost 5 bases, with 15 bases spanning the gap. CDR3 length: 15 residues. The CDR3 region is CASSPFRRKNEKLFF. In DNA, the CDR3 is TGTGCCAGCAGCCCCTTCAGGAGGAAGAATGAAAAACTGTTTTTT.

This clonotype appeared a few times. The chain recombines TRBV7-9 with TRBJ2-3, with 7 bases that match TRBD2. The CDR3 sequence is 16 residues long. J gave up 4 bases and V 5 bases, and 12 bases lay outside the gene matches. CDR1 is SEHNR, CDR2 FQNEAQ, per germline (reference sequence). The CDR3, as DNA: TGTGCCAGCAGCGATGCTCGAGCGGGGCTAGCAGATACGCAGTATTTT. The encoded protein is CASSDARAGLADTQYF.

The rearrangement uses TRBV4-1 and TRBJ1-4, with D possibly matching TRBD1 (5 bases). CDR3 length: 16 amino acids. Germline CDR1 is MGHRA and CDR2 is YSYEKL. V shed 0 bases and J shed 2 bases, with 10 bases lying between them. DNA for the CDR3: TGCGCCAGCAGCCAAGACCGACAGAGGACTAATGAAAAACTGTTTTTT. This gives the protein CASSQDRQRTNEKLFF.

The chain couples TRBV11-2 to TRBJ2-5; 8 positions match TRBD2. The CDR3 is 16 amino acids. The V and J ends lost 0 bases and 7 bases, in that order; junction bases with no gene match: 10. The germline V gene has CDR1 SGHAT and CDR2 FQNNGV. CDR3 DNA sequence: TGTGCCAGCAGCTTAGAGTTAGCGGGGTCTCATGTGACCCAGTACTTC. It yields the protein CASSLELAGSHVTQYF.

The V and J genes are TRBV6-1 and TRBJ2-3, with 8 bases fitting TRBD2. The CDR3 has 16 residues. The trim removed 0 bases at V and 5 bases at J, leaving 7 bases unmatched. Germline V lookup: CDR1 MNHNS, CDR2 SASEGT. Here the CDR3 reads CASSEAIARGVDTQYF. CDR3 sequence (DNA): TGTGCCAGCAGTGAAGCAATCGCGCGGGGGGTAGATACGCAGTATTTT.

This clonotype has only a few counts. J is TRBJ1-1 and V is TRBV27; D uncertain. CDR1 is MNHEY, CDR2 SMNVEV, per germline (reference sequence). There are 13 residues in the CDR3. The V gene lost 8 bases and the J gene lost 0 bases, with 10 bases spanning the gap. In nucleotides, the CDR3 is TGTGCCAGCTTTGGTGTCATGAACACTGAAGCTTTCTTT. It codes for CASFGVMNTEAFF.

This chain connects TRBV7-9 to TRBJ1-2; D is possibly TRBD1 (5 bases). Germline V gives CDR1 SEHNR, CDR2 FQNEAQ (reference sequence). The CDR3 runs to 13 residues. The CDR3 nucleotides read TGTGCGTGGGTGGACAAAAAAAACTATGGCTACACCTTC. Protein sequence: CAWVDKKNYGYTF.

The CDR3 DNA is TGTGCCAGCAGCTTAGTGGGAGTGGTGTATGGCTACACCTTC. Amino acids: CASSLVGVVYGYTF. J is TRBJ1-2 and V is TRBV7-9, with no clear D. Germline loops: CDR1 SEHNR, CDR2 FQNEAQ (reference sequence). V gave up 1 base and J gave up 5 bases, with 11 bases separating them. The CDR3 has 14 amino acids.

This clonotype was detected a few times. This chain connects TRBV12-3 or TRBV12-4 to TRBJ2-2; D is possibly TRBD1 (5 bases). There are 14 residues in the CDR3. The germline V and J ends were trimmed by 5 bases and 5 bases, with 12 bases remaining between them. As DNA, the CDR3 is TGTGCCAGCAGTCAGACAGAGAGGACCGGGGAGCTGTTTTTT. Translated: CASSQTERTGELFF.

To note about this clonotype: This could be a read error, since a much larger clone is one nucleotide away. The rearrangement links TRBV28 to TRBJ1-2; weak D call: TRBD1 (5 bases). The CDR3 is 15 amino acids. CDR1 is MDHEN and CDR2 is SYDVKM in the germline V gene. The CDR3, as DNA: TGTACCAGCAGCACCGGGACGCTTACCAACTATGGCTACACCTTC. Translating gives CTSSTGTLTNYGYTF.

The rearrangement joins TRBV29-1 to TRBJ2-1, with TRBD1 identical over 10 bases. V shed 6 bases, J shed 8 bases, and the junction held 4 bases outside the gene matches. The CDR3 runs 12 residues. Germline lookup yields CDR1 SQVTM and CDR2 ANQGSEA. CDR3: CSVGQGGHEQFF. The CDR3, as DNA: TGCAGCGTCGGACAGGGGGGGCATGAGCAGTTCTTC.

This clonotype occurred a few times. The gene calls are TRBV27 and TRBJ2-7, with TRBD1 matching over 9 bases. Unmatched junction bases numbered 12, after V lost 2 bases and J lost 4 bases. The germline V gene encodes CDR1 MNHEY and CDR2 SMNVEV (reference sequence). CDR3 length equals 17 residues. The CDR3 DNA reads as TGTGCCAGCAGTTTACAGACCCCGGGACAGGGAACGTACGAGCAGTACTTC. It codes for CASSLQTPGQGTYEQYF.

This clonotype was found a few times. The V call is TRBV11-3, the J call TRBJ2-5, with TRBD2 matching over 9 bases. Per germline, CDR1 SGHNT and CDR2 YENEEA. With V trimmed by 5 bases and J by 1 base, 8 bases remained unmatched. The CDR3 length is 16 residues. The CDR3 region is CASSNRGAGGQETQYF. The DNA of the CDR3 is TGTGCCAGCAGCAATCGGGGAGCGGGGGGCCAAGAGACCCAGTACTTC.

The CDR3 here is CASRAGSNTGELFF. The CDR3 nucleotides are TGTGCCAGCAGAGCGGGGTCGAACACCGGGGAGCTGTTTTTT. The V call is TRBV27, the J call TRBJ2-2; 7 bases fit TRBD2. CDR3 size: 14 residues. J was trimmed by 0 bases and V by 6 bases; bases with no gene match: 1. Germline CDR1 reads MNHEY; CDR2 reads SMNVEV (reference sequence).

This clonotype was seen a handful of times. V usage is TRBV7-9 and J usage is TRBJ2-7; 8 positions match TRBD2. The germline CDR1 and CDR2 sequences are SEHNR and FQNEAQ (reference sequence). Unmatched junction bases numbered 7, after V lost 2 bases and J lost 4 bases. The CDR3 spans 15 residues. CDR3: CASSLKGGGGYEQYV. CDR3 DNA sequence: TGTGCCAGCAGCTTAAAGGGAGGCGGGGGGTACGAGCAGTACGTC.